The 31 T cell receptor beta chains given below trace back to one sample, sequenced in a study of cytomegalovirus exposure and HLA in healthy donors (dated by TCRdb to 2016 to 2017). The library was obtained by the immunoSEQ multiplex PCR assay. The multiplex PCR relied on a mix of 60 forward primers for TCR Vbeta segments and 13 reverse primers for TCR Jbeta segments. Entries here come from immuneACCESS through TCRdb and include only in-frame sequences with V and J called. Some clones fail to appear in such tables; in the studies checked, an unresolved V gene covers under half of the shortfall, and the cause of the remainder is unknown. The sample table gives tens of thousands of clones. 10% to 15% of the sample is in the top ten clones. Material for sequencing was PBMCs. These receptors originate from a woman aged 25 to 39 in good health and CMV-seropositive.

The rearrangement links TRBV5-1 to TRBJ2-3; possibly TRBD1 for D (5 bases). CDR3 length equals 16 residues. Germline V gives CDR1 SGHRS, CDR2 YFSETQ. V lost 0 bases and J 1 base, leaving 12 bases between the germline ends. The CDR3 bases are TGCGCCAGCAGCTTGGCAATTGGGGCCGGCACAGATACGCAGTATTTT. Amino acids: CASSLAIGAGTDTQYF.

The chain uses TRBV29-1 and TRBJ1-1; 7 positions agree with TRBD1. There are 15 residues in the CDR3. V lost 2 bases to trimming and J lost 3 bases; unmatched junction nucleotides: 9. Germline V CDR1 and CDR2: SQVTM, ANQGSEA. CDR3: CSVESPAGGDTEAFF. In DNA, the CDR3 is TGCAGCGTTGAATCCCCGGCAGGGGGAGACACTGAAGCTTTCTTT.

This rearrangement joins TRBV11-3 to TRBJ2-1, with TRBD2 identical over 8 bases. Germline V gene lookup returns CDR1 SGHNT and CDR2 YENEEA. The CDR3 loop spans 14 amino acids. V lost 1 base and J lost 8; bases outside the gene matches: 4. This chain's CDR3 is CASSLAAGVHEQFF. The CDR3 DNA reads as TGTGCCAGCAGCTTAGCAGCGGGGGTCCATGAGCAGTTCTTC.

J is TRBJ2-7 and V is TRBV18, with 9 bases matching TRBD1. Losses at the gene ends were 3 bases for V and 2 bases for J; bases not matched to a gene: 5. Germline CDR1 KGHSH, CDR2 LQKENI. The CDR3 runs 15 residues. The chain's CDR3 is CASSPGQGPTYEQYF. The CDR3 DNA reads TGTGCCAGCTCACCTGGACAGGGGCCTACCTACGAGCAGTACTTC.

Remarks on this clone: The junction differs from germline at one of its ends, possibly a read error. V is TRBV18 and J is TRBJ2-5; 7 positions match TRBD1. Germline lookup yields CDR1 KGHSH and CDR2 LQKENI. The CDR3 loop spans 16 amino acids. CDR3 loop: CASAPRPGTASETQYF. The CDR3, as DNA: TGTGCCAGCGCACCACGCCCTGGGACAGCATCCGAGACCCAGTACTTC.

The rearrangement uses TRBV19 and TRBJ1-5; weak D call: TRBD1 (6 bases). Looked up from germline, CDR1 is LNHDA and CDR2 is SQIVND (reference sequence). V shed 9 bases and J shed 1 base, with 16 bases lying between them. The CDR3 extends over 15 amino acids. The CDR3 bases are TGTGCCAGCAGACACCGTCAGGGGAGCAATCAGCCCCAGCATTTT. This encodes CASRHRQGSNQPQHF.

The chain has TRBV11-3 and TRBJ1-5; D is unresolved. Germline V gene data show CDR1 as SGHNT and CDR2 as YENEEA. V lost 2 bases to trimming and J lost 6 bases, with 8 bases between them. This CDR3 has 13 amino acids. The CDR3, as DNA: TGTGCCAGCAGCTTAAGGGAGGGTCAGCCCCAGCATTTT. Residues: CASSLREGQPQHF.

In regard to this clone: Sequence at one end of the junction differs from germline and may be a read error. This sequence joins TRBV30 and TRBJ2-5, with TRBD1 identical over 11 bases. CDR1 and CDR2 (germline): GTSNPN, SVGIG (reference sequence). The CDR3 sequence is 13 residues long. This CDR3 is CAWRDRGQENQYF. The CDR3 region has the DNA TGTGCCTGGAGGGACAGGGGGCAAGAGAACCAGTACTTC.

The chain is built from TRBV5-1 and TRBJ2-1, with 8 bases fitting TRBD1. In germline, CDR1 is SGHRS, CDR2 YFSETQ. The CDR3 consists of 15 residues. The ends lost 4 bases at V and 0 bases at J; junction bases unmatched: 3. The chain's CDR3 is CASSLTGDSYNEQFF. CDR3 nucleotides: TGCGCCAGCAGCCTGACAGGGGACTCCTACAATGAGCAGTTCTTC.

The chain employs TRBV30 and TRBJ2-7, with 8 bases identical to TRBD1. The CDR3 loop spans 14 amino acids. After removal of 2 bases from V and 7 bases from J, the junction contained 10 bases not matched to a gene. Looked up from germline, CDR1 is GTSNPN and CDR2 is SVGIG (reference sequence). The CDR3 region is CAWSKKTGAFEQYF. Here the CDR3 DNA reads TGTGCCTGGAGTAAGAAGACAGGGGCTTTTGAGCAGTACTTC.

V gene TRBV9 combines with J gene TRBJ1-3, with D perhaps matching TRBD1 (5 bases). The CDR3 contains 12 residues. Germline assignment: CDR1 SGDLS and CDR2 YYNGEE. V was shortened by 2 bases and J by 7 bases, with 7 bases between the two germline ends. The CDR3 coding sequence is TGTGCCAGCAGCGTTCCAGGGAACACCATATATTTT. It yields the protein CASSVPGNTIYF.

Here the CDR3 reads CASSVAGLADSYEQYF. In DNA form, the CDR3 reads TGTGCCAGCAGCGTGGCGGGACTAGCGGACTCCTACGAGCAGTACTTC. The chain employs TRBV9 and TRBJ2-7; 11 nucleotides match TRBD2. There are 16 residues in the CDR3. Trimming removed 2 bases from V and 0 bases from J; junction bases left unmatched: 4. The germline CDR1 and CDR2 sequences are SGDLS and YYNGEE.

The gene calls are TRBV18 and TRBJ2-5, with a weak D call TRBD2 (6 bases). Trimming left V 2 bases short and J 2 bases short, with 12 bases between. Germline V CDR1 and CDR2: KGHSH, LQKENI. This CDR3 has 15 residues. The CDR3 here is CASSPIMGGQETQYF. In DNA form, the CDR3 reads TGTGCCAGCTCACCAATCATGGGGGGTCAAGAGACCCAGTACTTC.

The chain joins TRBV6-1 to TRBJ2-7; a weak D match, TRBD1 (6 bases). Germline-derived CDR1 and CDR2 are MNHNS and SASEGT. With 2 bases removed from V and 3 bases from J, the gap between germline ends came to 17 bases. The CDR3 loop spans 16 amino acids. The CDR3 reads CASSEYGTSPYYEQYF. The CDR3 DNA reads as TGTGCCAGCAGTGAATACGGGACATCTCCTTACTACGAGCAGTACTTC.

This chain links TRBV9 with TRBJ2-3, with D possibly matching TRBD2 (6 bases). Trimming left V 0 bases short and J 8 bases short, with 10 bases between. CDR3 length equals 13 residues. CDR1 is SGDLS and CDR2 is YYNGEE in the germline V gene. The CDR3 region is CASSVAGDITQYF. In nucleotides, the CDR3 is TGTGCCAGCAGCGTAGCGGGGGATATTACGCAGTATTTT.

The chain is built from TRBV30 and TRBJ2-3; 14 bases are shared with TRBD2. Germline CDR1 and CDR2: GTSNPN and SVGIG (reference sequence). The CDR3 is 16 residues long. After removal of 5 bases from V and 1 base from J, the junction contained 5 bases not matched to a gene. The DNA of the CDR3 is TGTGCCTGGGGGACTAGCGGGAGAGGGGGCACAGATACGCAGTATTTT. Protein product: CAWGTSGRGGTDTQYF.

This chain joins TRBV18 and TRBJ2-5; 7 nucleotides line up with TRBD1. CDR3 length: 16 residues. The junction had 17 bases not matched to a gene; V was cut back by 2 bases and J by 11 bases. Looked up from germline, CDR1 is KGHSH and CDR2 is LQKENI. CDR3 DNA: TGTGCCAGCTCACCAGGGGGCCGGACAGGAACCTGGGAGCAGTACTTC. It specifies CASSPGGRTGTWEQYF.

This chain links TRBV10-3 with TRBJ1-2, with 12 nucleotides matching TRBD1. Germline V lookup: CDR1 ENHRY, CDR2 SYGVKD. CDR3 length equals 17 residues. The V segment lost 6 bases and the J segment 3 bases; nucleotides outside the gene matches: 11. Here the CDR3 DNA reads TGTGCCATCAGACCGGGACAGGGGGCGATCTTGGACTATGGCTACACCTTC. Protein: CAIRPGQGAILDYGYTF.

This chain connects TRBV18 to TRBJ2-7; 7 nucleotides line up with TRBD2. Germline CDR1 reads KGHSH; CDR2 reads LQKENI. The CDR3 contains 13 residues. J was trimmed by 4 bases and V by 6 bases; bases with no gene match: 6. The CDR3 here is CASSIKRDYEQYF. For the CDR3, the DNA is TGTGCCAGCTCTATAAAGCGGGATTACGAGCAGTACTTC.

The V and J genes are TRBV5-4 and TRBJ1-4, with no clear D. This CDR3 spans 13 amino acids. CDR1 and CDR2 (germline): SGHNT, YYREEE (reference sequence). Deletions cut 2 bases from V and 5 bases from J, with 7 bases between. The CDR3 region has the DNA TGTGCCAGCAGCTTCGGGATGAATGAAAAACTGTTTTTT. The encoded protein is CASSFGMNEKLFF.

V is TRBV7-6 and J is TRBJ1-2; 8 bases fit TRBD1. The V gene end was trimmed by 0 bases and the J gene end by 8 bases; junction bases not matched to a gene: 8. Germline values: CDR1 SGHVS, CDR2 FNYEAQ. The CDR3 extends over 15 amino acids. CDR3 protein: CASSLARQGAGGYTF. In nucleotides, the CDR3 is TGTGCCAGCAGCTTAGCGAGGCAGGGGGCAGGAGGCTACACCTTC. The variable domain in full, with the rest retrieved from reference TRBV7-6 and TRBJ1-2, is GAGVSQSPRYKVTKRGQDVALRCDPISGHVSLYWYRQALGQGPEFLTYFNYEAQQDKSGLPNDRFSAERPEGSISTLTIQRTEQRDSAMYRCASSLARQGAGGYTFGSGTRLTVV.

J is TRBJ1-2 and V is TRBV9; D is possibly TRBD1 (5 bases). Trimming took 0 bases from V and 7 from J, leaving 19 bases between them. In germline, CDR1 is SGDLS, CDR2 YYNGEE. This CDR3 has 16 amino acids. In DNA, the CDR3 is TGTGCCAGCAGCGTAGGTCTGGGTTGGGTTCAGGGTGGCTACACCTTC. The encoded protein is CASSVGLGWVQGGYTF.

This chain links TRBV4-2 with TRBJ2-7, with D tentatively TRBD2 (5 bases). Trimming shortened V by 0 bases and J by 5 bases, and 11 bases separated the two germline ends. Germline V gene sequence: CDR1 LGHNA, CDR2 YNFKEQ. The CDR3 length is 14 residues. CDR3: CASSQEDSVDEQYF. The CDR3, as DNA: TGTGCCAGCAGCCAAGAGGATAGCGTTGACGAGCAGTACTTC.

CDR3 coding DNA: TGTGCCAGCTCACTAGCGGGGGCAGATAGCACAGATACGCAGTATTTT. It specifies CASSLAGADSTDTQYF. V is TRBV18 and J is TRBJ2-3; 9 nucleotides line up with TRBD2. Per germline, CDR1 KGHSH and CDR2 LQKENI. The CDR3 contains 16 residues. The ends lost 4 bases at V and 0 bases at J; junction bases unmatched: 5.

This chain links TRBV7-9 with TRBJ1-2; D remains unclear. This CDR3 contains 14 residues. The V gene's germline CDR1 is SEHNR and CDR2 FQNEAQ (reference sequence). The ends were cut back, 1 base at V and 2 bases at J, with 8 bases in the middle. This chain's CDR3 is CASSLGATNYGYTF. The CDR3 DNA reads TGTGCCAGCAGCTTAGGCGCCACCAACTATGGCTACACCTTC.

The gene calls are TRBV19 and TRBJ1-5; no clear D gene. Trimming cost V 6 bases and J 1 base, with 7 bases left between them. The V gene's germline CDR1 is LNHDA and CDR2 SQIVND (reference sequence). The CDR3 runs to 13 residues. The CDR3 coding sequence is TGTGCCAGTAGGGCTAGCAGCAATCAGCCCCAGCATTTT. Residues: CASRASSNQPQHF.

A note on this clone: This specimen includes other DNA sequences encoding the same CDR3. The rearrangement joins TRBV5-1 to TRBJ1-2; weak D call: TRBD1 (6 bases). The CDR3 runs 15 residues. The V end lost 0 bases, the J end lost 9 bases, and 18 bases lay between the germline ends. Germline V gives CDR1 SGHRS, CDR2 YFSETQ. CDR3 DNA sequence: TGCGCCAGCAGCTTGGAGGCGGGGGCGGGCGGTCGCTACACCTTC. Translated: CASSLEAGAGGRYTF.

The rearrangement links TRBV6-1 to TRBJ2-5; TRBD1 matches 9 bases. The CDR3 extends over 14 amino acids. J lost 5 bases, V lost 4 bases, and 5 bases had no gene match. In germline, CDR1 is MNHNS, CDR2 SASEGT. CDR3 nucleotides: TGTGCCAGCAGTGCGACAGGGGGGAGGGAGACCCAGTACTTC. This encodes CASSATGGRETQYF.

The rearrangement joins TRBV15 to TRBJ2-3; weak D call: TRBD1 (5 bases). V was cut by 0 bases and J by 4 bases, with 5 bases left in between. The V gene's germline CDR1 is LNHNV and CDR2 YYDKDF (reference sequence). The CDR3 loop spans 13 amino acids. The CDR3 reads CATSREGADTQYF. Written as DNA, the CDR3 is TGTGCCACCAGCAGAGAAGGGGCAGATACGCAGTATTTT.

J is TRBJ2-3 and V is TRBV30; D perhaps matches TRBD2 (6 bases). This CDR3 is 12 amino acids long. CDR1 is GTSNPN and CDR2 is SVGIG in the germline V gene (reference sequence). V lost 5 bases to trimming and J lost 4 bases, with 10 bases between them. The CDR3 sequence is CAWGSGADTQYF. The CDR3 nucleotides read TGTGCCTGGGGTTCGGGGGCAGATACGCAGTATTTT.

The chain uses TRBV6-4 and TRBJ2-1; 7 bases are a match to TRBD1. Germline V gene sequence: CDR1 MRHNA, CDR2 SNTAGT. The CDR3 extends over 16 amino acids. The ends lost 1 base at V and 5 bases at J; junction bases unmatched: 8. CDR3 nucleotides: TGTGCCAGCAGTGACTTCAGGCAGGGGGTCCACAATGAGCAGTTCTTC. This codes for CASSDFRQGVHNEQFF.